This TCR beta chain was identified in a study of blood T cells in healthy people across ages. Study-level findings and limits: Naive and antigen-experienced cells were not separated, limiting conclusive comparison.

In its sample, this clonotype was seen a few times. Its antigen is currently unknown. Primed by a sample-barcoded 5' primer and a J-beta primer mix, a second PCR proceeded for roughly 6 to 12 cycles. A template-switch adaptor that had 12 random nucleotides put a tag on each cDNA molecule. MiXCR, run by TCRdb on the 5' RACE reads, gives a single entry per CDR3 protein. The sample carries some 940,000 distinct CDR3 sequences, around 29% recorded once. The CDR3 runs 13 residues. V lost 3 bases and J 5 bases, leaving 11 bases between the germline ends. CDR1 SGHRS and CDR2 YFSETQ come from the germline V gene. These data were also reused for a study on T cells of mothers and their children. That publication notes: Donation came from a few healthy Caucasian mothers together with their six children. Each child gave approximately 3 million TCR beta CDR3 reads (each mother, over 9.5 million).

The sequencing input was blood. The TCR comes from a middle-aged woman in good health. This chain connects TRBV5-1 to TRBJ2-5; D is perhaps TRBD1 (6 bases). CDR3 sequence reads: CASSSGVVETQYF. The CDR3 DNA sequence: TGCGCCAGCAGCTCAGGGGTGGTGGAGACCCAGTACTTC.